The present TCR beta chain was sequenced within a study of blood T cell repertoires in COVID-19. The CDR3 loop spans 12 amino acids. Germline CDR1 is GTSNPN and CDR2 is SVGIG (reference sequence). V shed 4 bases and J 6 bases; nucleotides not matched to a gene: 2. Clones were read by immunoSEQ multiplex PCR, and TCRdb kept only the in-frame ones, dropping some. The sample records approximately 170,000 clones, 80% to 90% being singletons. The source is a woman aged 70-85 years with acute or convalescent COVID-19. Input material: peripheral blood. V usage is TRBV30 and J usage is TRBJ1-4, with 7 bases that match TRBD1. The CDR3 DNA reads TGTGCCTGGAACAGGGGCCATGAAAAACTGTTTTTT. Its translation: CAWNRGHEKLFF. The full variable domain, completed using reference TRBV30 and TRBJ1-4, is SQTIHQWPATLVQPVGSPLSLECTVEGTSNPNLYWYRQAAGRGLQLLFYSVGIGQISSEVPQNLSASRPQDRQFILSSKKLLLSDSGFYLCAWNRGHEKLFFGSGTQLSVL.